Each of the 32 T cell receptor beta chains below was sequenced from the same sample in a study of T cells in women clearing cervical HPV infection. Method: immunoSEQ multiplex PCR; TCRdb's copy keeps in-frame clones and lacks some. The specimen's table records 42,000 or so clones. Sequenced: blood buffy coat. The receptors stem from a woman between 18 and 70 years old with a cervical HPV16 infection that either progressed to CIN3+ or cleared (not recorded which).

On this clone itself: The CDR3 is cut off 3 residues early in the read; its end comes from the germline J gene. The V call is TRBV7-9, the J call TRBJ1-1; D unclear. Germline V gene sequence: CDR1 SEHNR, CDR2 FQNEAQ (reference sequence). V was trimmed by 8 bases and J by 1 base, leaving 11 bases between them. The CDR3 covers 13 residues. The CDR3 spells CASALPGNTEAFF. Partial CDR3 DNA: TGTGCCAGCGCCCTTCCAGGGAACACTGAA. Full variable domain (missing parts from reference TRBV7-9 and TRBJ1-1): DTGVSQNPRHKITKRGQNVTFRCDPISEHNRLYWYRQTLGQGPEFLTYFQNEAQLEKSRLLSDRFSAERPKGSFSTLEIQRTEQGDSAMYLCASALPGNTEAFFGQGTRLTVV.

About this clone: The CDR3 end is not reached by the read, which stops 3 residues before it; the germline J gene fills it in. The sample contains more than one DNA sequence encoding this CDR3. The chain combines TRBV10-2 with TRBJ1-2, with 8 bases that match TRBD1. The CDR3 sequence is 12 residues long. The J segment lost 6 bases and the V segment lost 5 bases, leaving 2 bases of the junction unmatched. The V gene's germline CDR1 is WSHSY and CDR2 SAAADI. CDR3 DNA (partial): TGCGCCAGCAGTCAGACAGGGGATGGC. Its translation: CASSQTGDG. The whole CDR3 region reads CASSQTGDGYTF.

The CDR3: CASSGAGTGLSYEQYF. The covered CDR3 bases are TGTGCCAGCAGTGGGGCCGGGACAGGTCTTTCCTACGAG. The genes are TRBV6-1 and TRBJ2-7, with 8 positions matching TRBD1. The read ends 3 residues shy of where the CDR3 ends; the end is completed using the germline J gene. The length of the CDR3 is 16 residues. V shed 4 bases, J shed 1 base, and the junction held 9 bases outside the gene matches. CDR1 MNHNS and CDR2 SASEGT come from the germline V gene.

Concerning this clone itself: The sequenced fragment ends 3 residues before the CDR3 boundary, so the rest is inferred from the germline J gene. J is TRBJ2-3 and V is TRBV6-4; 8 bases are shared with TRBD2. Germline V lookup: CDR1 MRHNA, CDR2 SNTAGT. Trimming at V came to 2 bases and at J to 6 bases, leaving 7 bases not matched to a gene. The length of the CDR3 is 15 residues. Incomplete CDR3 DNA: TGTGCCAGCAGTGACCACGGGGGGGCCAGGGATACG. This translates into CASSDHGGARDT. The full CDR3 protein reads CASSDHGGARDTQYF.

Notes on this clone: Coverage ceases 3 residues before the CDR3 finishes, and the germline J gene fills in the end. The chain uses TRBV5-1 and TRBJ1-1; 7 bases line up with TRBD1. The CDR3 consists of 16 residues. The ends lost 0 bases at V and 0 bases at J; junction bases unmatched: 5. Germline lookup yields CDR1 SGHRS and CDR2 YFSETQ. CDR3 DNA (partial): TGCGCCAGCAGCTTGGAACCAGGGGGAATGAACACTGAA. Translation: CASSLEPGGMNTE. The entire CDR3 reads CASSLEPGGMNTEAFF.

Regarding this clone: Read data end 3 residues before the CDR3 end; the end is taken from the germline J gene. The chain employs TRBV14 and TRBJ1-4; D ambiguous. CDR3 size: 15 residues. CDR1 SGHDN and CDR2 FVKESK come from the germline V gene. With 0 bases removed from V and 0 bases from J, the gap between germline ends came to 5 bases. CDR3 bases read: TGTGCCAGCAGCCAAGATTTAGCAACTAATGAAAAA. Its protein is CASSQDLATNEK. The whole CDR3 protein is CASSQDLATNEKLFF.

In terms of frequency, this clone is medium-sized. The read is 3 residues too short to cover the CDR3 end, so that end is filled in from the germline J gene. V usage is TRBV20-1 and J usage is TRBJ2-6; tentative D call: TRBD1 (5 bases). Germline CDR1 and CDR2: DFQATT and SNEGSKA (reference sequence). The CDR3 length is 14 residues. V lost 5 bases to trimming and J lost 7 bases, with 15 bases between them. The CDR3 is CSAPAGQGANVLTF. CDR3 DNA, as far as it was read: TGCAGTGCTCCTGCAGGACAAGGAGCCAACGTC.

In regard to this clone: The read ends 3 residues shy of where the CDR3 ends; the end is completed using the germline J gene. The chain uses TRBV29-1 and TRBJ2-5; 7 bases line up with TRBD1. The CDR3 contains 14 residues. The V and J ends lost 5 bases and 4 bases, in that order; junction bases with no gene match: 10. Germline loops: CDR1 SQVTM, CDR2 ANQGSEA. Incomplete CDR3 DNA: TGCAGCGTTAAGGGTGGGACAGATCGAGAGACC. Translating gives CSVKGGTDRET. The entire CDR3 sequence reads CSVKGGTDRETQYF.

To note about this clone: The read falls 3 residues short of the CDR3 end, and the missing part is taken from the germline J gene. The V and J genes are TRBV6-1 and TRBJ1-5; TRBD1 aligns across 8 bases. The CDR3 has 15 amino acids. CDR1 is MNHNS and CDR2 is SASEGT in the germline V gene. Trimming took 4 bases from V and 2 from J; bases not matched to a gene: 4. The covered CDR3 bases are TGTGCCAGCAGTGTTGGACAGGGTGGCAATCAGCCC. This translates into CASSVGQGGNQP. The complete CDR3 sequence is CASSVGQGGNQPQHF.

Points on this clone: The read gets to within 3 residues of the CDR3 end, and the germline J gene fills in the rest. This chain connects TRBV19 to TRBJ2-6; 10 bases match TRBD1. The V gene end was trimmed by 2 bases and the J gene end by 4 bases; junction bases not matched to a gene: 8. The CDR3 is 18 residues long. Germline V lookup: CDR1 LNHDA, CDR2 SQIVND (reference sequence). Here the CDR3 reads CASSIMGQGLWGANVLTF. The sequenced part of the CDR3 DNA is TGTGCCAGTAGTATAATGGGACAGGGGTTATGGGGGGCCAACGTC.

Notes on this clone: The sequence runs out 3 residues before the end of the CDR3; the remainder is reconstructed from the germline J gene. The J gene is TRBJ1-5, the V gene TRBV7-8, with D perhaps TRBD1 (6 bases). This CDR3 contains 15 residues. The germline gives CDR1 SGHVS, CDR2 FQNEAQ. V was shortened by 5 bases and J by 4 bases, with 15 bases between the two germline ends. The DNA read from the CDR3 is TGTGCCAGCAGCCCCGAGGGGGGGCCAAATCAGCCC. It codes for CASSPEGGPNQP. The entire CDR3 protein reads CASSPEGGPNQPQHF.

Comment on this clone: The CDR3 end falls 3 residues outside the read, so it is completed with the germline J gene. The chain employs TRBV11-2 and TRBJ1-1; maybe TRBD1 (5 bases). Germline V CDR1 and CDR2: SGHAT, FQNNGV. The CDR3 is made up of 15 amino acids. The V end was cut by 5 bases, the J end by 3 bases, with 16 bases between. The CDR3 is CASSPPLRGYTEAFF. The CDR3 DNA, read in part, is TGTGCCAGCAGCCCACCCCTTAGGGGTTACACTGAA.

As to this clone: The read comes to an end 3 residues before the CDR3 does, leaving the germline J gene to fill in the end. V and J are TRBV4-1 and TRBJ2-3; the match to TRBD2 covers 8 bases. J gave up 2 bases and V 1 base, and 5 bases lay outside the gene matches. This CDR3 is 16 amino acids long. The germline gives CDR1 MGHRA, CDR2 YSYEKL. CDR3 residues: CASSQVAGLPTDTQYF. The sequenced part of the CDR3 DNA is TGCGCCAGCAGCCAAGTAGCGGGGCTACCCACAGATACG.

As concerns this clone: The read ends 3 residues before the CDR3 terminus; that terminus is restored from the germline J gene. The genes are TRBV5-1 and TRBJ1-2; D might be TRBD1 (6 bases). Germline V gene lookup returns CDR1 SGHRS and CDR2 YFSETQ. V dropped 0 bases and J dropped 2 bases, with 8 bases sitting between them. The CDR3 is made up of 14 amino acids. CDR3 residues: CASSLGTVNYGYTF. The sequenced CDR3 bases are TGCGCCAGCAGCTTGGGGACAGTGAACTATGGC.

About this clone: The missing CDR3 end, 3 residues past where the read stops, is filled in from the germline J gene. V and J are TRBV5-1 and TRBJ1-1, with D possibly matching TRBD1 (6 bases). Trimming took off 7 bases at V and 4 bases at J, with 20 bases between the two ends. Per germline, CDR1 SGHRS and CDR2 YFSETQ. The CDR3 is 15 residues long. Incomplete CDR3 DNA: TGCGCCAGCTCTCCTCCCCGTCAGGGGAGCACTGAA. Its translation is CASSPPRQGSTE. The full CDR3 sequence reads CASSPPRQGSTEAFF.

To note about this clone: The sequenced fragment ends 3 residues before the CDR3 boundary, so the rest is inferred from the germline J gene. V usage is TRBV27 and J usage is TRBJ2-2; D is undetermined. Germline values: CDR1 MNHEY, CDR2 SMNVEV (reference sequence). V was trimmed by 6 bases and J by 2 bases, leaving 4 bases between them. The CDR3 runs to 12 residues. The CDR3 here is CASSFNTGELFF. The DNA read from the CDR3 is TGTGCCAGCAGCTTTAACACCGGGGAG.

Remarks on this clone: The read finishes 3 residues shy of the CDR3 end, and the germline J gene is used to complete it. The J gene is TRBJ1-2, the V gene TRBV6-1; a possible D gene is TRBD1 (5 bases). The CDR3 sequence is 14 residues long. Trimming left V 3 bases short and J 2 bases short, with 10 bases between. Germline loops: CDR1 MNHNS, CDR2 SASEGT. The CDR3 bases that were read are TGTGCCAGCAGTGACCAAGGACAAAACTATGGC. This translates into CASSDQGQNYG. The entire CDR3 sequence reads CASSDQGQNYGYTF.

On this clone: The read ends 3 residues early relative to the CDR3; the germline J gene fills the gap. J is TRBJ2-5 and V is TRBV5-1; no reliable D call. V lost 0 bases to trimming and J lost 0 bases, with 6 bases between them. CDR3 length: 14 amino acids. The germline V gene encodes CDR1 SGHRS and CDR2 YFSETQ. CDR3 loop: CASSLVPDQETQYF. The DNA read from the CDR3 is TGCGCCAGCAGCTTGGTTCCGGACCAAGAGACC.

With respect to this clone: The CDR3 end is not reached by the read, which stops 3 residues before it; the germline J gene fills it in. This chain joins TRBV19 and TRBJ2-3; 10 bases are a match to TRBD2. V was clipped by 5 bases and J by 3 bases; unmatched bases: 2. CDR1 and CDR2 from the germline V gene are LNHDA and SQIVND (reference sequence). The CDR3 extends over 14 amino acids. This CDR3 is CASSETSGTDTQYF. Incomplete CDR3 DNA: TGTGCCAGTAGTGAGACTAGCGGGACAGATACG. Filled out from reference TRBV19 and TRBJ2-3, the complete variable domain reads DGGITQSPKYLFRKEGQNVTLSCEQNLNHDAMYWYRQDPGQGLRLIYYSQIVNDFQKGDIAEGYSVSREKKESFPLTVTSAQKNPTAFYLCASSETSGTDTQYFGPGTRLTVL.

Concerning this clone: From the germline J gene comes the end of the CDR3, since the read stops 3 residues before it. The chain combines TRBV7-3 with TRBJ2-3; 8 nucleotides align to TRBD2. Trimming removed 4 bases from V and 2 bases from J; junction bases left unmatched: 2. This CDR3 region has 14 residues. From germline, CDR1 is SGHTA and CDR2 FQGTGA. The CDR3 here is CASSSGLDTDTQYF. CDR3 bases read: TGTGCCAGCAGCTCGGGACTAGACACAGATACG.

Remarks on this clone: The CDR3 end lies 3 residues beyond the end of the read and is filled in from the germline J gene. The J gene is TRBJ2-7, the V gene TRBV7-3, with 8 bases matching TRBD2. The CDR3 contains 17 residues. Germline CDR1 reads SGHTA; CDR2 reads FQGTGA. V lost 2 bases and J lost 3; bases outside the gene matches: 12. CDR3 in amino acids: CASSLALGAGVSYEQYF. CDR3 DNA (partial): TGTGCCAGCAGCTTAGCGCTCGGAGCGGGGGTTAGCTACGAG.

Notes on this clone: The CDR3 is cut off 3 residues early in the read; its end comes from the germline J gene. The chain couples TRBV20-1 to TRBJ1-1; 7 bases match TRBD1. The CDR3 spans 13 residues. J lost 7 bases, V lost 3 bases, and 8 bases had no gene match. Germline V gives CDR1 DFQATT, CDR2 SNEGSKA (reference sequence). The CDR3 here is CSASVYRGDEAFF. Partial CDR3 DNA: TGCAGTGCTAGCGTATACAGGGGCGATGAA.

As to this clone: The read ends 3 residues shy of where the CDR3 ends; the end is completed using the germline J gene. The chain has TRBV2 and TRBJ2-1; D might be TRBD1 (5 bases). CDR1 is SNHLY, CDR2 FYNNEI, per germline. This CDR3 contains 14 residues. Trimming stripped 7 bases from V and 6 bases from J, with 16 bases between. The CDR3: CASIDSSYSNEQFF. Incomplete CDR3 DNA: TGTGCCAGCATTGACAGCTCTTACAGCAATGAG.

Of note for this clone: The read gets to within 3 residues of the CDR3 end, and the germline J gene fills in the rest. The chain employs TRBV2 and TRBJ1-2, with 7 nucleotides matching TRBD1. Germline V gives CDR1 SNHLY, CDR2 FYNNEI. V was pared by 6 bases and J by 6 bases, with 7 bases of the junction left unmatched. The length of the CDR3 is 13 residues. CDR3 sequence reads: CASRVGQGDGYTF. Incomplete CDR3 DNA: TGTGCCAGCAGGGTCGGGCAGGGGGATGGC. The full variable domain, completed using reference TRBV2 and TRBJ1-2, is EPEVTQTPSHQVTQMGQEVILRCVPISNHLYFYWYRQILGQKVEFLVSFYNNEISEKSEIFDDQFSVERPDGSNFTLKIRSTKLEDSAMYFCASRVGQGDGYTFGSGTRLTVV.

Concerning this clone: The DNA ends 3 residues before the CDR3 does, and the rest of the CDR3 is filled in from the germline J gene. The J gene is TRBJ2-1, the V gene TRBV10-3, with a possible D match to TRBD1 (5 bases). Germline V gives CDR1 ENHRY, CDR2 SYGVKD. Trimming shortened V by 8 bases and J by 7 bases, and 18 bases separated the two germline ends. The CDR3 totals 14 residues. The covered CDR3 bases are TGTGCCATCGCCGCAGGGCCTACCGGGAATGAG. Translating it yields CAIAAGPTGNE. The full CDR3 protein reads CAIAAGPTGNEQFF.

Turning to this clone: From the germline J gene comes the end of the CDR3, since the read stops 3 residues before it. The chain has TRBV2 and TRBJ2-7, with D possibly being TRBD1 (5 bases). The V end lost 3 bases, the J end lost 1 base, and 13 bases lay between the germline ends. The length of the CDR3 is 15 residues. In germline, CDR1 is SNHLY, CDR2 FYNNEI. CDR3 DNA (partial): TGTGCCAGCAGTGATTCGTTAGGGGTGTCCTACGAG. Its translation is CASSDSLGVSYE. The complete CDR3 reads CASSDSLGVSYEQYF.

On this clone itself: The CDR3 end is not reached by the read, which stops 3 residues before it; the germline J gene fills it in. The V call is TRBV7-2, the J call TRBJ2-3; the D gene is possibly TRBD2 (5 bases). Germline CDR1 is SGHTA and CDR2 is FQGNSA. This CDR3 spans 13 amino acids. V was trimmed by 1 base and J by 5 bases, leaving 7 bases between them. Incomplete CDR3 DNA: TGTGCCAGCAGCTTAGAAAGCGGAGATACG. Translating it yields CASSLESGDT. The entire CDR3 protein reads CASSLESGDTQYF.

As for this clone: The read stops 3 residues short of the end of the CDR3; the missing end is completed from the germline J gene. The chain combines TRBV11-2 with TRBJ2-3, with 7 bases matching TRBD2. The CDR3 loop spans 15 amino acids. Losses at the gene ends were 6 bases for V and 4 bases for J; bases not matched to a gene: 10. In germline, CDR1 is SGHAT, CDR2 FQNNGV. The CDR3 sequence is CASSMGGREADTQYF. The CDR3 DNA, read in part, is TGTGCCAGCAGTATGGGGGGGAGGGAGGCAGATACG.

A note on this clone: The read is 3 residues too short to cover the CDR3 end, so that end is filled in from the germline J gene. The gene calls are TRBV30 and TRBJ2-3; D not certain. CDR1 is GTSNPN and CDR2 is SVGIG in the germline V gene (reference sequence). The CDR3 has 13 amino acids. Trimming stripped 5 bases from V and 1 base from J, with 10 bases between. The CDR3 DNA, read in part, is TGTGCCTGGCGTCGGGTGGGCACAGATACG. Translation: CAWRRVGTDT. The whole CDR3 is CAWRRVGTDTQYF.

About this clone itself: The CDR3 end is not reached by the read, which stops 3 residues before it; the germline J gene fills it in. This sequence joins TRBV5-1 and TRBJ2-5, with D maybe TRBD2 (5 bases). From germline, CDR1 is SGHRS and CDR2 YFSETQ. The CDR3 is made up of 14 amino acids. The germline V and J ends were trimmed by 1 base and 4 bases, with 11 bases remaining between them. CDR3 bases read: TGCGCCAGCAGCTTGTTTTTAGAGGGAGAGACC. Its protein is CASSLFLEGET. The complete CDR3 protein is CASSLFLEGETQYF.

Comment on this clone: The read stops 3 residues short of the end of the CDR3; the missing end is completed from the germline J gene. This rearrangement joins TRBV20-1 to TRBJ2-1; 7 nucleotides line up with TRBD1. V was pared by 0 bases and J by 6 bases, with 5 bases of the junction left unmatched. This CDR3 is 14 amino acids long. Germline V gene lookup returns CDR1 DFQATT and CDR2 SNEGSKA (reference sequence). The sequenced part of the CDR3 DNA is TGCAGTGCTAGAGACTTGAGGGGGCCCAATGAG. Protein: CSARDLRGPNE. The whole CDR3 sequence reads CSARDLRGPNEQFF.

Concerning this clone: The CDR3 end lies 3 residues beyond the end of the read and is filled in from the germline J gene. The chain carries TRBV7-9 and TRBJ2-5; D call uncertain. Germline V CDR1 and CDR2: SEHNR, FQNEAQ (reference sequence). The V and J ends lost 5 bases and 4 bases respectively, with 11 bases between them. The CDR3 is 13 residues long. CDR3 amino acids: CASSEGQRETQYF. CDR3 DNA (partial): TGTGCCAGCAGCGAAGGCCAAAGAGAGACC.